This TCR beta chain emerged from a study of T-cell reconstitution after alpha-beta-depleted transplantation in children. This clonotype was detected a few times. Its antigen is unknown. Overall study results and limits: About two months after transplant, alpha-beta T cells reportedly came from several hundred expanded graft clones. One year after transplant, T-cell counts and diversity came mostly from newly produced T cells.

Unique molecular identifiers were built into the TCRbeta library. TCRdb reprocessed the PCR reads via MiXCR and lists one record per CDR3 protein. The sample holds around 110,000 distinct CDR3 sequences, approximately 10% seen once. The origin of this receptor is a boy aged 2 to 10 with acute lymphoblastic leukemia, due to receive a stem cell transplant. The sample in question was PBMCs, obtained before TCRalphabeta/CD19-depleted stem cell transplant.

The CDR3 is CASSSGTSGTGYNEQFF. CDR3 sequence (DNA): TGCGCCAGCAGCAGCGGGACTAGCGGGACGGGGTACAATGAGCAGTTCTTC. The chain carries TRBV5-1 and TRBJ2-1, with 13 bases that match TRBD2. Germline V gives CDR1 SGHRS, CDR2 YFSETQ. This CDR3 contains 17 residues. Trimming at V came to 4 bases and at J to 4 bases, leaving 8 bases not matched to a gene.